This T cell receptor beta chain was retrieved from a study of shared clonotypes between healthy human individuals. CDR1 and CDR2 (germline): MNHEY, SMNVEV (reference sequence). The V gene lost 3 bases and the J gene lost 6 bases, with 12 bases spanning the gap. CDR3 size: 13 residues. The table came from immunoSEQ multiplex PCR; TCRdb's copy has only in-frame clones and leaves some out. The table records about 330,000 clones, 87% of them present only once. The chain combines TRBV27 with TRBJ2-7; the D is unclear. The sample consisted of memory CD8+ T cells sorted from blood. As to subset: CD45RO+ cells pooled with CCR7-negative TemRA cells. The sequence came from a man aged 18 to 35 in good health. The CDR3 nucleotides are TGTGCCAGCAGTTTGGGAAGGCTAAGCGAGCAGTACTTC. Amino acid sequence: CASSLGRLSEQYF.